Described below is a single T cell receptor beta chain sequence and its context. Its cognate antigen is unknown. TCRdb itself ran the 5' RACE reads through MiXCR, one entry per CDR3 protein. The table records about 180,000 distinct CDR3 sequences, roughly 20% of them present only once. Trimming left V 3 bases short and J 0 bases short, with 9 bases between. This CDR3 has 14 amino acids. This specimen comes from a study of T-cell memory formation after mild COVID-19. Across the whole study: TCR clustering was largely donor specific.

General study results and limits: Largely, contracting CD4+ clones fell within CM and EM, and contracting CD8+ clones within EMRA. Second-wave clones that peaked on day 37 lacked confirmed SARS-CoV-2 specificity.

The clonotype originates from a man in his late teens or twenties who had mild COVID-19 (a few samples of this study predate the infection). Cell type and time point are not known. The J gene is TRBJ2-7, the V gene TRBV12-3 or TRBV12-4; D is undetermined. The material sequenced was PBMCs or a T cell subset sorted from them (not recorded which). The CDR3 nucleotides are TGTGCCAGCAGTTTGGTACAGAGCTCCTACGAGCAGTACTTC. This gives the protein CASSLVQSSYEQYF.